These T cell receptor beta chains were read from a single sample in a study of long-term antiretroviral therapy in people with HIV. TCRdb's copy holds only in-frame clones and misses some; the assay was immunoSEQ multiplex PCR. The profile shows around 20,000 clones, approximately 80% of them singletons. The starting material was unsorted PBMCs, obtained 0.5 years after starting antiretroviral therapy. These receptors originate from a man between 18 and 29 years old with HIV. The CDR3 runs from the conserved cysteine through the conserved F or W. The order of the fields is V gene, D gene, CDR3 protein. D genes are given only for firm matches.

>TRBV27|.
CASRGLSSYNEQFF
>TRBV27|.
CASSSGLGAFF
>TRBV7-2|.
CASSRAGIGTGQFF
>TRBV6-5|.
CASSYGSPSTDTQYF
>TRBV11-3|.
CASSLGPVTSYNEQFF
>TRBV5-1|TRBD1
CASSLSWTGYTGELFF
>TRBV20-1|.
CSADRWNGYTF
>TRBV11-1|.
CASSFVGQGLWNTEAFF
>TRBV7-7|.
CASSLGGGAYEQYF
>TRBV28|.
CASSSNYQETQYF
>TRBV27|.
CASSPTWHPDTEAFF
>TRBV9|TRBD2
CASSALGLAGYNEQFF
>TRBV6-1|TRBD1
CASRDDRGLNYGYTF
>TRBV5-1|.
CASSLWRETDGTEKLFF
>TRBV7-8|.
CASSSRDTPRWDVYEQYF
>TRBV5-1|TRBD1
CASSSGTADTEAFF